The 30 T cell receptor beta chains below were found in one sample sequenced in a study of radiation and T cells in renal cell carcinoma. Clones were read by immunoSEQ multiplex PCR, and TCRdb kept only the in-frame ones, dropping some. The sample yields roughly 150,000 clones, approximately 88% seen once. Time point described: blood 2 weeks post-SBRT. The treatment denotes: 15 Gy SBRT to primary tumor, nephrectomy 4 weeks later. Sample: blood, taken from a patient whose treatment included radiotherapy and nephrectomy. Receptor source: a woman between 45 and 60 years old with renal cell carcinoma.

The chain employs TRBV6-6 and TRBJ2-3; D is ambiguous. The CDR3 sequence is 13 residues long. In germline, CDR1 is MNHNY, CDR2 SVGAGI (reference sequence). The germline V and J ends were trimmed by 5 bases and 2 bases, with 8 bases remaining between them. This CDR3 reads CASSETNTDTQYF. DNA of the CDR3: TGTGCCAGCAGTGAGACCAACACAGATACGCAGTATTTT.

CDR3 nucleotide sequence: TGTGCCAGCTCACCACGGAGGGAGAGGGATGAAAAACTGTTTTTT. Encoded protein: CASSPRRERDEKLFF. The chain uses TRBV18 and TRBJ1-4; D is unresolved. Between the trimmed V and J ends, which lost 1 base and 6 bases, there was a span of 12 bases. In germline, CDR1 is KGHSH, CDR2 LQKENI. The CDR3 contains 15 residues.

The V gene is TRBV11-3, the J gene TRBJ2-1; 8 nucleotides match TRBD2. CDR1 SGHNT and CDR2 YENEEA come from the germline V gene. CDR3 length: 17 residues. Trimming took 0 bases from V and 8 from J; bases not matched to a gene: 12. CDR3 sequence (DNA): TGTGCCAGCAGCTTAGAGGGGAGGGGACTAGTAGGGGATGAGCAGTTCTTC. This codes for CASSLEGRGLVGDEQFF.

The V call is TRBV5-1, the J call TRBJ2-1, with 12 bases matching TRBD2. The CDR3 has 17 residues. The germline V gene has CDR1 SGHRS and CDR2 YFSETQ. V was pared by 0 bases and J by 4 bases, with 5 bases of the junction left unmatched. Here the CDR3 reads CASSLAGGTSGYNEQFF. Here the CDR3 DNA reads TGCGCCAGCAGCTTGGCAGGTGGGACTAGCGGGTACAATGAGCAGTTCTTC.

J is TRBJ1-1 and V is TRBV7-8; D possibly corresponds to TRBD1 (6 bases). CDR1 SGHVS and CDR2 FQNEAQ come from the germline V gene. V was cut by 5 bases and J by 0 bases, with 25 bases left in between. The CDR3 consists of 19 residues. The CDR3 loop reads CASSGGLWGRGRMNTEAFF. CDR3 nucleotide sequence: TGTGCCAGCAGCGGGGGGTTATGGGGCAGGGGCCGTATGAACACTGAAGCTTTCTTT.

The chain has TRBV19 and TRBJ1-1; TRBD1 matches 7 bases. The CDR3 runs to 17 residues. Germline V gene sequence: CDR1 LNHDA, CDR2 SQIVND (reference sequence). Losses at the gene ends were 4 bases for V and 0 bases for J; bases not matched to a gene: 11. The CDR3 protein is CASSKLRTGGLNTEAFF. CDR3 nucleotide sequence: TGTGCCAGTAGTAAACTTCGGACAGGAGGATTGAACACTGAAGCTTTCTTT.

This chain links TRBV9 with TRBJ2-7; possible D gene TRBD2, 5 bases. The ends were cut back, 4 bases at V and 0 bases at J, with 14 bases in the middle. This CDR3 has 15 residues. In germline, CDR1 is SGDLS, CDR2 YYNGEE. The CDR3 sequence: CASSSRGDYSYEQYF. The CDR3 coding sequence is TGTGCCAGCAGCTCACGAGGAGACTACTCCTACGAGCAGTACTTC.

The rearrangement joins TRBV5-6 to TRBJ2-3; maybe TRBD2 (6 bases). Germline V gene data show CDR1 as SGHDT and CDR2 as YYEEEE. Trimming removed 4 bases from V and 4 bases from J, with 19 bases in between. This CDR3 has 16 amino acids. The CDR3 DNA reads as TGTGCCAGCAGCCCTCCGGGGACGAGGAGGGCAGATACGCAGTATTTT. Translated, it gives CASSPPGTRRADTQYF.

The CDR3 here is CASSPGRNYGYTF. CDR3 nucleotides: TGCGCCAGCAGCCCGGGACGGAACTATGGCTACACCTTC. The chain links TRBV4-3 to TRBJ1-2; D perhaps matches TRBD1 (5 bases). This CDR3 region has 13 residues. V was pared by 4 bases and J by 2 bases, with 8 bases between. In germline, CDR1 is LGHNA, CDR2 YSLEER.

CDR3 residues: CASSARGDGTDTQYF. In DNA form, the CDR3 reads TGTGCCAGCAGTGCGCGGGGGGACGGCACAGATACGCAGTATTTT. The V gene is TRBV2, the J gene TRBJ2-3, with 8 bases matching TRBD2. The V gene's germline CDR1 is SNHLY and CDR2 FYNNEI. Trimming cost V 4 bases and J 1 base; bases outside gene matches: 4. CDR3 length: 15 residues. Combining the CDR3 with reference TRBV2 and TRBJ2-3 gives the whole variable domain EPEVTQTPSHQVTQMGQEVILRCVPISNHLYFYWYRQILGQKVEFLVSFYNNEISEKSEIFDDQFSVERPDGSNFTLKIRSTKLEDSAMYFCASSARGDGTDTQYFGPGTRLTVL.

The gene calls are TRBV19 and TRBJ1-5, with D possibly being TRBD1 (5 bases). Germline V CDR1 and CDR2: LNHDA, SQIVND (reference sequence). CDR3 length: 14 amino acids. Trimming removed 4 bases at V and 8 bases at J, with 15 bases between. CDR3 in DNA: TGTGCCAGTAGTAGGGGCGGCCCGGGGGAGCCCCAGCATTTT. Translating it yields CASSRGGPGEPQHF.

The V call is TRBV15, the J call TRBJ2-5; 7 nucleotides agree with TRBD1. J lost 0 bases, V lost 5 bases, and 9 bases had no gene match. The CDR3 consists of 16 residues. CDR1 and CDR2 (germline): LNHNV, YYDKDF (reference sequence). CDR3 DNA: TGTGCCACCAGCGATATGGACAGGCCTGACCAAGAGACCCAGTACTTC. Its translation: CATSDMDRPDQETQYF.

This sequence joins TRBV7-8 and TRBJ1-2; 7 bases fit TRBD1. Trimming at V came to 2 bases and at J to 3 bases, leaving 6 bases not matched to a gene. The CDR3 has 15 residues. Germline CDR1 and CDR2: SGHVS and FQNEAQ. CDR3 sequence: CASSLTRQGHYGYTF. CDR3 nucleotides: TGTGCCAGCAGCTTAACCCGACAGGGCCACTATGGCTACACCTTC.

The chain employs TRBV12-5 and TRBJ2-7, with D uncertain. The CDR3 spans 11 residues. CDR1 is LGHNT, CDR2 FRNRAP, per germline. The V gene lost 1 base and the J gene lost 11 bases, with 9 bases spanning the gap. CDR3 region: CASGLGQSEYF. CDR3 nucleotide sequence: TGTGCTAGTGGTTTGGGACAATCGGAGTACTTC.

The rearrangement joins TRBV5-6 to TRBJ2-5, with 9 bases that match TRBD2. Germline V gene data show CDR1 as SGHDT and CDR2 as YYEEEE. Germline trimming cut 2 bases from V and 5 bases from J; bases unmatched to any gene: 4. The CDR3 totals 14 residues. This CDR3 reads CASSFAGGPETQYF. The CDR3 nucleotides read TGTGCCAGCAGCTTTGCGGGGGGGCCGGAGACCCAGTACTTC.

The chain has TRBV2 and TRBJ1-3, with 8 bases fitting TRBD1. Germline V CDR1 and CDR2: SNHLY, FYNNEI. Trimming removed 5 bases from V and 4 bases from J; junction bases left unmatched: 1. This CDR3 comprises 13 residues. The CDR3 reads CASSRTGGNTIYF. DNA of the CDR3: TGTGCCAGCAGTAGGACAGGGGGAAACACCATATATTTT.

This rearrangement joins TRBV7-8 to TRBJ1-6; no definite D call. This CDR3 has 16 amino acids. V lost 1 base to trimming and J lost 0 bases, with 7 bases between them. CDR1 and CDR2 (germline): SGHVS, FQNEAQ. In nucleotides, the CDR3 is TGTGCCAGCAGCTTAGGGGGAGGCTCCTATAATTCACCCCTCCACTTT. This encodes CASSLGGGSYNSPLHF.

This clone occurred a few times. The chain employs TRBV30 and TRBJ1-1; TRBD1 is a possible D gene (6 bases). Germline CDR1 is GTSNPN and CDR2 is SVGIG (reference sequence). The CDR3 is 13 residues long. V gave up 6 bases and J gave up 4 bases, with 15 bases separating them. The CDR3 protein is CACGEGGATEAFF. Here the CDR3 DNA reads TGTGCCTGCGGGGAAGGGGGTGCCACTGAAGCTTTCTTT. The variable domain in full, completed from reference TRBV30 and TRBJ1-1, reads SQTIHQWPATLVQPVGSPLSLECTVEGTSNPNLYWYRQAAGRGLQLLFYSVGIGQISSEVPQNLSASRPQDRQFILSSKKLLLSDSGFYLCACGEGGATEAFFGQGTRLTVV.

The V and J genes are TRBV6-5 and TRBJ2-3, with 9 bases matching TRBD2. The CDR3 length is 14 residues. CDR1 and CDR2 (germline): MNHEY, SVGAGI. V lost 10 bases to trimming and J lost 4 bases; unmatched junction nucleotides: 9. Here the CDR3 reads CATLSGGFADTQYF. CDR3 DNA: TGTGCCACCCTAAGCGGGGGGTTTGCAGATACGCAGTATTTT.

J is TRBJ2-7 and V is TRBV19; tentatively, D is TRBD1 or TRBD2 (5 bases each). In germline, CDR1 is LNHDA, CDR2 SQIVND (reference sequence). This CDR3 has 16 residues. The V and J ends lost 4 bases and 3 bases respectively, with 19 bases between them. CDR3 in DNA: TGTGCCAGTAGTAGGTCCTCCGGGGCGCTGAACTACGAGCAGTACTTC. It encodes CASSRSSGALNYEQYF.

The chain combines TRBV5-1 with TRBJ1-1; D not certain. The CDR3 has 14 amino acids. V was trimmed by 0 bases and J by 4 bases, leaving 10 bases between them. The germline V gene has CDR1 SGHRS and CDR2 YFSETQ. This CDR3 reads CASSLGPASTEAFF. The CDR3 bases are TGCGCCAGCAGCTTGGGTCCAGCAAGCACTGAAGCTTTCTTT.

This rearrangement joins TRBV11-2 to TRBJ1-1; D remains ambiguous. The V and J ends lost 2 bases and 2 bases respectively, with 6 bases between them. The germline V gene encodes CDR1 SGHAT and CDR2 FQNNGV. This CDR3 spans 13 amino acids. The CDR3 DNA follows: TGTGCCAGCAGCTTAATAGAAAACACTGAAGCTTTCTTT. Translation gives CASSLIENTEAFF. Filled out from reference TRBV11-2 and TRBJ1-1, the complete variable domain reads EAGVAQSPRYKIIEKRQSVAFWCNPISGHATLYWYQQILGQGPKLLIQFQNNGVVDDSQLPKDRFSAERLKGVDSTLKIQPAKLEDSAVYLCASSLIENTEAFFGQGTRLTVV.

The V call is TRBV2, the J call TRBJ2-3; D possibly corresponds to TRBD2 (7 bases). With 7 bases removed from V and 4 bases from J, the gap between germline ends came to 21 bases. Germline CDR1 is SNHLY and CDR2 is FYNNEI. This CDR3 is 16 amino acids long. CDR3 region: CASIRRRGGRADTQYF. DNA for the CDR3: TGTGCCAGCATCCGAAGAAGGGGGGGGCGCGCAGATACGCAGTATTTT.

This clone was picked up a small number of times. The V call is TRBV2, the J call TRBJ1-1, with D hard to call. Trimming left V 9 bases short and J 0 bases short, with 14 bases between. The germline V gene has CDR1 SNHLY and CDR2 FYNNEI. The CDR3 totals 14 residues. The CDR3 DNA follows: TGTGCCAGAGCCGGATTGTTGATGAACACTGAAGCTTTCTTT. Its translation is CARAGLLMNTEAFF.

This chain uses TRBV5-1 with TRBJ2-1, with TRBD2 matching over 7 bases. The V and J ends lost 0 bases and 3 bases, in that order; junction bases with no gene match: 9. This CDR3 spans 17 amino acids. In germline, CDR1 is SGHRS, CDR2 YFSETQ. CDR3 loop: CASSLAILASDYNEQFF. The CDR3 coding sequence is TGCGCCAGCAGCTTGGCTATACTAGCGTCAGACTACAATGAGCAGTTCTTC.

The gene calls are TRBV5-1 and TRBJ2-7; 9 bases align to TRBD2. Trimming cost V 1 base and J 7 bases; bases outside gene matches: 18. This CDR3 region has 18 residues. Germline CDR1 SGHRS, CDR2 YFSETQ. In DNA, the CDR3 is TGCGCCAGCAGCTTGACGGGGGCTCTTAGCGGGGGTATAAATGAGCAGTACTTC. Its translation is CASSLTGALSGGINEQYF.

CDR3 bases: TGTGCCAGCAGCCAAGAAGGGGGGTTGAGGACCCAGTACTTC. It is translated as CASSQEGGLRTQYF. This rearrangement joins TRBV4-2 to TRBJ2-5, with D possibly being TRBD1 or TRBD2 (6 bases each). The V end was cut by 0 bases, the J end by 7 bases, with 12 bases between. The CDR3 contains 14 residues. CDR1 is LGHNA and CDR2 is YNFKEQ in the germline V gene.

CDR3 region: CASSSMSGGVRGELFF. CDR3 in DNA: TGTGCCAGCAGCTCCATGAGCGGGGGGGTCAGAGGGGAGCTGTTTTTT. The V and J genes are TRBV5-4 and TRBJ2-2; 10 nucleotides line up with TRBD2. Germline V CDR1 and CDR2: SGHNT, YYREEE (reference sequence). This CDR3 comprises 16 residues. V dropped 3 bases and J dropped 8; count of bases not matched to a gene: 10. The complete variable domain, with remaining parts taken from reference TRBV5-4 and TRBJ2-2, reads ETGVTQSPTHLIKTRGQQVTLRCSSQSGHNTVSWYQQALGQGPQFIFQYYREEENGRGNFPPRFSGLQFPNYSSELNVNALELDDSALYLCASSSMSGGVRGELFFGEGSRLTVL.

CDR3 protein: CASSPGQGTTLDEQYF. The DNA of the CDR3 is TGTGCCAGCAGCCCAGGACAGGGTACGACTCTGGACGAGCAGTACTTC. The genes are TRBV7-6 and TRBJ2-7, with TRBD1 identical over 8 bases. V shed 5 bases and J 5 bases; nucleotides not matched to a gene: 14. Per the germline V gene, CDR1 is SGHVS and CDR2 is FNYEAQ. This CDR3 has 16 residues. Supplemented by reference TRBV7-6 and TRBJ2-7, the full variable domain reads GAGVSQSPRYKVTKRGQDVALRCDPISGHVSLYWYRQALGQGPEFLTYFNYEAQQDKSGLPNDRFSAERPEGSISTLTIQRTEQRDSAMYRCASSPGQGTTLDEQYFGPGTRLTVT.

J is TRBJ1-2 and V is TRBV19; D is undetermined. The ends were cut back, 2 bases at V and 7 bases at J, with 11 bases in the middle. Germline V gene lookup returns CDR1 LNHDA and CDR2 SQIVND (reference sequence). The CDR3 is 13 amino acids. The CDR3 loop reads CASSINSVTGYTF. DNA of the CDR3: TGTGCCAGTAGTATAAACAGCGTGACTGGCTACACCTTC.